What follows is one T cell receptor (beta chain) and its context. This sample is part of a study of blood T cell repertoires in COVID-19. Study-level information: Samples came from the United States, Italy and Spain, spanning acute and convalescent COVID-19.

CDR3 size: 18 residues. V shed 5 bases, J shed 1 base, and the junction held 12 bases outside the gene matches. In germline, CDR1 is SEHNR, CDR2 FQNEAQ (reference sequence). Cohort assignment relied on participant-reported clinical history. Produced via immunoSEQ multiplex PCR; TCRdb's table is partial and in-frame only. The sample holds some 430,000 clones, about nine tenths seen once. The genes are TRBV7-9 and TRBJ1-1, with 11 positions matching TRBD1. Sequences were obtained from PBMCs or T cells enriched from blood (not recorded which). This clonotype was obtained from a man younger than 35 who had recovered from COVID-19. The CDR3 DNA reads as TGTGCCAGCAGCCTACAGGGGCGGACAGGGGGCGGGAACACTGAAGCTTTCTTT. Its translation: CASSLQGRTGGGNTEAFF.